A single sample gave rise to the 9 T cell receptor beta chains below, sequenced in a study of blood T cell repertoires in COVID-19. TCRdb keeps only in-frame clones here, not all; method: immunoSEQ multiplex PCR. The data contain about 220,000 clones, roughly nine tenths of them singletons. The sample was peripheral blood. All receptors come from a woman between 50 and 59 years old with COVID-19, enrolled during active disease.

The CDR3, as DNA: TGCAGTGCTAGTGGCACACTAGCGGGGGCTATCTCGACGCAGTATTTT. Encoded protein: CSASGTLAGAISTQYF. The chain joins TRBV20-1 to TRBJ2-3; 11 bases fit TRBD2. The CDR3 length is 16 residues. After removal of 3 bases from V and 9 bases from J, the junction contained 14 bases not matched to a gene. CDR1 DFQATT and CDR2 SNEGSKA come from the germline V gene (reference sequence).

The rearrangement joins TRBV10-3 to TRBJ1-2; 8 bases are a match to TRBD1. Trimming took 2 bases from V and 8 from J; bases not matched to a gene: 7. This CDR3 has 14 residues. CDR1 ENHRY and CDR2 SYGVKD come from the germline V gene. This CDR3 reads CAISETDRVFGYTF. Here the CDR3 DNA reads TGTGCCATCAGTGAGACGGACAGGGTGTTCGGCTACACCTTC.

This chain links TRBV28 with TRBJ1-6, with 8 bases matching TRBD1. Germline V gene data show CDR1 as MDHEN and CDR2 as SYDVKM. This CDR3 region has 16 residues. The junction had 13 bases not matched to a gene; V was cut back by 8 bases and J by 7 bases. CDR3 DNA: TGTGCCAGCTCCGGCGTACGACAGGGGACAAATTCACCCCTCCACTTT. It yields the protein CASSGVRQGTNSPLHF.

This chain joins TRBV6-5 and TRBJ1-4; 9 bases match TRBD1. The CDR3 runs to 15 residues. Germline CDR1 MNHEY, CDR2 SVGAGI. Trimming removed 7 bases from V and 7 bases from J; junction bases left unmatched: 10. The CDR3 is CASKDTGQGVEKLFF. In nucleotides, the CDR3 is TGTGCCAGCAAAGACACGGGACAGGGCGTTGAAAAACTGTTTTTT.

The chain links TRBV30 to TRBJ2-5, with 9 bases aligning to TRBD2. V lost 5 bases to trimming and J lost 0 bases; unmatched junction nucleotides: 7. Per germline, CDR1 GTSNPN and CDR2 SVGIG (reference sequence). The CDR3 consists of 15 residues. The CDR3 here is CAWGISGGHQETQYF. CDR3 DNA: TGTGCCTGGGGCATTAGCGGGGGACACCAAGAGACCCAGTACTTC.

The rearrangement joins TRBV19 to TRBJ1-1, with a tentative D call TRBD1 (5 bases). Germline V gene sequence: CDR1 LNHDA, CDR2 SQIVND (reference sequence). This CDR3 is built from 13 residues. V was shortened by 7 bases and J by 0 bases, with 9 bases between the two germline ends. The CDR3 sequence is CASNAGMNTEAFF. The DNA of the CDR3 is TGTGCCAGTAACGCAGGGATGAACACTGAAGCTTTCTTT.

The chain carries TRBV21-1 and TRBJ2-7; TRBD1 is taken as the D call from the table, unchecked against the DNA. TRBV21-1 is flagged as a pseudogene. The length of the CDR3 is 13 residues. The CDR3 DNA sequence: TGTGCCAGCAGCGGCGCAGGGAAAGGCGAGCAGTACTTC. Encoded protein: CASSGAGKGEQYF.

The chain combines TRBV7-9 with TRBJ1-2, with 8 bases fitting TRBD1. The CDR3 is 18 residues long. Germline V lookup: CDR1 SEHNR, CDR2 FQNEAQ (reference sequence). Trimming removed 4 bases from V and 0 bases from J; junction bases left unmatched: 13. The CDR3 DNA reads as TGTGCCAGCAGCTCCTCCGACAGGGGAGTTGGACCTAACTATGGCTACACCTTC. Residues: CASSSSDRGVGPNYGYTF.

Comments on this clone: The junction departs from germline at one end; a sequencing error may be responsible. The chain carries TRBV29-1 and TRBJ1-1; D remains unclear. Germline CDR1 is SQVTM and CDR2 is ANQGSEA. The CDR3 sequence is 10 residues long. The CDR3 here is CSAGNTEAFF. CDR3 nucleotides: TGCAGCGCCGGGAACACAGAAGCTTTCTTT. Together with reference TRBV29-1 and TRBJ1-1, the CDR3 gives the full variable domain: SAVISQKPSRDICQRGTSLTIQCQVDSQVTMMFWYRQQPGQSLTLIATANQGSEATYESGFVIDKFPISRPNLTFSTLTVSNMSPEDSSIYLCSAGNTEAFFGQGTRLTVV.